This T cell receptor (beta chain) comes out of a study of control samples from healthy donors and cancer patients. The protocol was immunoSEQ multiplex PCR, while the TCRdb copy is restricted to in-frame clones and leaves out a portion. Among 55,000 to 90,000 clones, under 90% were seen once, and the ten largest hold under 30%. The CDR3 has 19 residues. The V and J ends lost 2 bases and 7 bases, in that order; junction bases with no gene match: 14. In germline, CDR1 is SGHTA, CDR2 FQGNSA. The source of this sequence is a man aged 50-60 years in good health. Sequences were obtained from blood. V is TRBV7-2 and J is TRBJ2-2, with TRBD1 matching 12 bases. CDR3 region: CASSLRVGRDRGRVGELFF. The CDR3 nucleotides read TGTGCCAGCAGCTTAAGAGTTGGTCGGGACAGGGGGCGCGTCGGGGAGCTGTTTTTT.